The rows below give T cell receptor beta chains drawn from one sample of a study of Ad26.COV2.S vaccination and SARS-CoV-2 variants. The data were produced by immunoSEQ multiplex PCR, yet TCRdb's version contains in-frame clones alone and is incomplete. The table includes hundreds of thousands of clones, approximately 85% detected once. Sequencing was performed on peripheral blood, taken in a trial of Ad26.COV2.S vaccine versus placebo. The receptors were sampled from a person between 18 and 60 years old who received the Ad26.COV2.S COVID-19 vaccine or a placebo. CDR3s include the opening cysteine and the closing phenylalanine or tryptophan. D genes are given only for firm matches. Expanded clones get a size class; other rows say once, few or many, or leave the size out.

D gene | J gene | clone size | V gene | CDR3 DNA | CDR3 protein
. | TRBJ2-7 | . | TRBV7-2 | TGTGCCAGCAGCTTTGCTAGCTCCTACGAGCAGTACTTC | CASSFASSYEQYF
TRBD2 | TRBJ2-1 | . | TRBV29-1 | TGCAGCGTTGATAGGCTAGCGGGGGGTAATGAGCAGTTCTTC | CSVDRLAGGNEQFF
. | TRBJ1-6 | . | TRBV6-5 | TGTGCCAGCAGTTACATTCAAGGGAATTCACCCCTCCACTTT | CASSYIQGNSPLHF
. | TRBJ2-5 | . | TRBV9 | TGTGCCAGCAGCGTGGATGTGTACCAAGAGACCCAGTACTTC | CASSVDVYQETQYF
. | TRBJ1-5 | . | TRBV5-1 | TGCGCCAGCAGCTCGGAGGGGGGGATTCAGCCCCAGCATTTT | CASSSEGGIQPQHF
. | TRBJ1-5 | . | TRBV28 | TGTGCCAGCAGTCCCGGCCACAGCAATCAGCCCCAGCATTTT | CASSPGHSNQPQHF
TRBD2 | TRBJ2-5 | . | TRBV3-1/TRBV3-2 | TGTGCCAGCAGCCGCGGGACTAGCGGGGGCCCGAAAGAGACCCAGTACTTC | CASSRGTSGGPKETQYF
. | TRBJ1-2 | few | TRBV2 | TGTGCCAGCAGTGAAGCGGCCAGCTATGGCTACACCTTC | CASSEAASYGYTF
. | TRBJ2-5 | . | TRBV5-4 | TGTGCCAGCAGCCCGGGTATGGGGATGAGGTTGGTAGAGACCCAGTACTTC | CASSPGMGMRLVETQYF
. | TRBJ1-4 | . | TRBV28 | TGTGCCAGCCTAGACGGATACAATGAAAAACTGTTTTTT | CASLDGYNEKLFF
TRBD2 | TRBJ2-1 | . | TRBV2 | TGTGCCAGCAGTCCGGTAGCGGGGTCTAATGAGCAGTTCTTC | CASSPVAGSNEQFF
TRBD1 | TRBJ1-1 | . | TRBV19 | TGTGCCAGTAGTATAAGGGCTTACAGGGGTAACACTGAAGCTTTCTTT | CASSIRAYRGNTEAFF
. | TRBJ1-2 | few | TRBV4-3 | TGCGCCAGCAGCCAAGATTGGTCCTTAAACTATGGCTACACCTTC | CASSQDWSLNYGYTF
TRBD1 | TRBJ1-6 | . | TRBV5-1 | TGCGCCAGCAGCCTGACAGGGGAGGTAGGGTCACCCCTCCACTTT | CASSLTGEVGSPLHF
. | TRBJ2-5 | . | TRBV29-1 | TGCAGCGGGGCACCACTTGGGGGAGAGACCCAGTACTTC | CSGAPLGGETQYF
. | TRBJ2-5 | . | TRBV6-6 | TGTGCCACCGCGGCGGCTGGGGAGACCCAGTACTTC | CATAAAGETQYF
. | TRBJ1-5 | medium-sized | TRBV19 | TGTGCCAGTAGTGTGCCCAAGGCCGGATGGAGCAATCAGCCCCAGCATTTT | CASSVPKAGWSNQPQHF
. | TRBJ2-1 | . | TRBV3-1/TRBV3-2 | TGTGCCAGCAGCCCACGGTTCCAGCGGACCTCCTACAATGAGCAGTTCTTC | CASSPRFQRTSYNEQFF
. | TRBJ2-1 | . | TRBV7-2 | TGTGCCAGCAGCTTAGGGAACAGATACAATGAGCAGTTCTTC | CASSLGNRYNEQFF
. | TRBJ1-4 | . | TRBV7-2 | TGTGCCAGCAGCTTAGTCACTAATGAAAAACTGTTTTTT | CASSLVTNEKLFF
TRBD1 | TRBJ1-1 | . | TRBV5-4 | TGTGCCAGCAGTGCGATGACAGGGGCGGTTGAAGCTTTCTTT | CASSAMTGAVEAFF